These T cell receptor beta chains were read from a single sample in a study of cytomegalovirus exposure and HLA in healthy donors. Only in-frame clones appear in the TCRdb table, and some are missing; sequencing was by immunoSEQ multiplex PCR. The table records around 63,000 clones, about 82% of them present only once. The sample was PBMCs. Receptor source: a woman younger than 45 in good health and CMV-seronegative. Both conserved end residues are part of each CDR3. D genes are given only for firm matches. Clone sizes are given selectively: once, few, many, or a class where the clone is expanded.

TRBJ2-3 | once | TRBV7-8 | TRBD2 | CASSARASGGPRTDTQYF | TGTGCCAGCAGCGCACGGGCTAGCGGGGGGCCCCGCACAGATACGCAGTATTTT
TRBJ1-1 | . | TRBV2 | TRBD1 | CASIRVETGGDEAFF | TGTGCCAGCATAAGGGTTGAGACAGGGGGCGATGAAGCTTTCTTT
TRBJ2-2 | . | TRBV9 | TRBD1 | CASSARGPNTGELFF | TGTGCCAGCAGCGCCAGGGGGCCCAACACCGGGGAGCTGTTTTTT
TRBJ2-7 | . | TRBV5-1 | . | CASSLAETLGYEQYF | TGCGCCAGCAGCTTGGCCGAAACACTAGGTTACGAGCAGTACTTC
TRBJ2-1 | few | TRBV7-2 | TRBD2 | CASSYGLAGGDEQFF | TGTGCCAGCAGCTATGGACTAGCGGGGGGGGATGAGCAGTTCTTC
TRBJ1-1 | . | TRBV19 | . | CASSRRQGLGNTEAFF | TGTGCCAGTAGTCGCCGGCAGGGCTTAGGGAACACTGAAGCTTTCTTT
TRBJ2-2 | . | TRBV18 | TRBD1 | CASSPPGQGSNTGELFF | TGTGCCAGCTCACCTCCGGGACAGGGGTCCAACACCGGGGAGCTGTTTTTT
TRBJ2-1 | . | TRBV7-9 | . | CASSLASLGLYIEQFF | TGTGCCAGCAGCTTAGCCTCCCTAGGACTCTACATTGAGCAGTTCTTC
TRBJ1-1 | . | TRBV5-6 | . | CASSFRSGATDTEAFF | TGTGCCAGCAGCTTTCGATCAGGGGCCACCGACACTGAAGCTTTCTTT
TRBJ1-4 | . | TRBV2 | . | CASKVGAEKLFF | TGTGCCAGCAAGGTGGGGGCCGAAAAACTGTTTTTT
TRBJ2-3 | . | TRBV5-4 | . | CASSLVAGTGWDTQYF | TGTGCCAGCAGCTTGGTGGCGGGGACCGGTTGGGATACGCAGTATTTT
TRBJ1-2 | . | TRBV5-6 | TRBD1 | CASRRWTGSGYTF | TGTGCCAGCAGGCGGTGGACAGGGAGCGGCTACACCTTC